This T cell receptor beta chain was captured in a study of shared clonotypes between healthy human individuals. Study conclusions and caveats: Inspection by rarefaction showed sorted-subset sequencing to be incomplete despite large depth.

V was cut by 6 bases and J by 4 bases, with 9 bases left in between. The length of the CDR3 is 12 residues. Germline CDR1 MNHEY, CDR2 SMNVEV (reference sequence). The CD4+ fraction was divided into a CD45RA+ naive subset and a CD45RA-negative memory subset. To note about this clone: Antigen specificity is unknown.

Evenly divided among several immunoSEQ plates was the genomic DNA of each subset. Assay: immunoSEQ multiplex PCR; the TCRdb copy retains only in-frame clones and omits some. The data show some 2,000,000 clones, 95% seen once. The chain couples TRBV27 to TRBJ1-1; tentatively, D is TRBD1 (5 bases). This TCR derives from a man younger than 35 in good health. What was sequenced was naive CD4+ T cells sorted from blood. Specified subset: CD45RA+ positively selected. The CDR3 reads CASSRDFTEAFF. DNA for the CDR3: TGTGCCAGCAGCAGGGACTTCACTGAAGCTTTCTTT.